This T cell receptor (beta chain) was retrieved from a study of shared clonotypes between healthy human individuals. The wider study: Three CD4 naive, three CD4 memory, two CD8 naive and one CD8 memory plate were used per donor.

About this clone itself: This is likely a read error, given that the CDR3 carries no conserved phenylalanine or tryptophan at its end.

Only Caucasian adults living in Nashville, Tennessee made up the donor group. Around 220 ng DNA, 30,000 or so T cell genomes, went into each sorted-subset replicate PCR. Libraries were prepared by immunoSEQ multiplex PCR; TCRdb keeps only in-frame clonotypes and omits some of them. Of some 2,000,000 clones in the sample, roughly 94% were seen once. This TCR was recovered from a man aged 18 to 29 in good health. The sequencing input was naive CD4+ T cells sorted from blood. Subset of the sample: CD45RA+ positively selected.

As DNA, the CDR3 is TGTGCCAGCAGCAGGACCACTGAAGCTTTCTCT. Protein product: CASSRTTEAFS. V gene TRBV5-6 combines with J gene TRBJ1-1; no clear D gene. CDR1 SGHDT and CDR2 YYEEEE come from the germline V gene. The CDR3 length is 11 residues. Trimming removed 4 bases at V and 4 bases at J, with 5 bases between.